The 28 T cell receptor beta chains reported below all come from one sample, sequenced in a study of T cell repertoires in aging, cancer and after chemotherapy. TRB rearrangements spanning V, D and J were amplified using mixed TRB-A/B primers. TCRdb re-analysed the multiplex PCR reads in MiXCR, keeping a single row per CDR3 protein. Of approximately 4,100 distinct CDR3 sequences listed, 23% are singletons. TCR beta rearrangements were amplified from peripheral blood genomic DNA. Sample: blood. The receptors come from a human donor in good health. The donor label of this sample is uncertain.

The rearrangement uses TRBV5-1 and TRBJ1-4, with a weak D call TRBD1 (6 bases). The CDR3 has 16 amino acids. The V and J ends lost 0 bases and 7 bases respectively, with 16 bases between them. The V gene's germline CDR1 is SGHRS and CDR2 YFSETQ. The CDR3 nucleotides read TGCGCCAGCAGCTTGGCCGGCACGGGGACACTTGAAAAACTGTTTTTT. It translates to CASSLAGTGTLEKLFF.

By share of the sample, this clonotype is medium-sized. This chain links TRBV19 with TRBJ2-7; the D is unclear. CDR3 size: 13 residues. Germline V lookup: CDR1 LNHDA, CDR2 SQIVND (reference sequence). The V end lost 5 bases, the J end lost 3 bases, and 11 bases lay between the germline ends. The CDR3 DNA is TGTGCCAGTAGTCCGCGCAGTAACTACGAGCAGTACTTC. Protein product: CASSPRSNYEQYF.

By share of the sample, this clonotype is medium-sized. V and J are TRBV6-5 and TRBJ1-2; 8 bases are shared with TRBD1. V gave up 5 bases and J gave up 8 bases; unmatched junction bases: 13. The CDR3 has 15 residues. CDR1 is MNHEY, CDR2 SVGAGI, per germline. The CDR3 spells CASSLNGGGQGGYTF. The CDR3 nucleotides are TGTGCCAGCAGTCTCAATGGGGGCGGACAGGGAGGCTACACCTTC.

Here the CDR3 reads CSVDMGQNEKLFF. The DNA for the CDR3 is TGCAGTGTCGACATGGGTCAAAATGAAAAACTGTTTTTT. The chain has TRBV20-1 and TRBJ1-4, with D unresolved. The length of the CDR3 is 13 residues. Germline V gene lookup returns CDR1 DFQATT and CDR2 SNEGSKA (reference sequence). Trimming took 7 bases from V and 5 from J, leaving 14 bases between them.

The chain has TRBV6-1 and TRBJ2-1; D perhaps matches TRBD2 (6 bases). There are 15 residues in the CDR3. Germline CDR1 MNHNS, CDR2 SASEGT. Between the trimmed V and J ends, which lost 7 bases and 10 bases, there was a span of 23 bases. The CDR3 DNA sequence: TGTGCCAGCACCGACTCAGCGGGCGGCACCGGGGAGCAGTTCTTC. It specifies CASTDSAGGTGEQFF.

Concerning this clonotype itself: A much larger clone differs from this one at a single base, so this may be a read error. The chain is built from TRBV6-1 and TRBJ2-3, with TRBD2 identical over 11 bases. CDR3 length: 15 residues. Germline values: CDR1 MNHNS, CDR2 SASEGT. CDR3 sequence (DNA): TGTGCCAGCAGTGAAGCTAGCGGGGGGGCAGATATGCAGTATTTT. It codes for CASSEASGGADMQYF.

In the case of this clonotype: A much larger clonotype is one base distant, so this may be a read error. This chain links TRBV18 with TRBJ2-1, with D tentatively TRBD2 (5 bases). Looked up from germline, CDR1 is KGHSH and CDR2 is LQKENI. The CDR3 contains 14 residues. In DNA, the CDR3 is TGTGCCAGCTCACCATCAAGGACTGACAATGTGCAGTTCTTC. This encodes CASSPSRTDNVQFF.

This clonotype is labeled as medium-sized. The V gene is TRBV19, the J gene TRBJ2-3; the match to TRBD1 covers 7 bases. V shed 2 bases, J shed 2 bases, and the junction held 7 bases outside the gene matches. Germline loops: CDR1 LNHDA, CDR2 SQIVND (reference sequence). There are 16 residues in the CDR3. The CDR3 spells CASSIRDRILTDTQYF. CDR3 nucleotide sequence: TGTGCCAGTAGTATACGGGACAGAATACTCACAGATACGCAGTATTTT.

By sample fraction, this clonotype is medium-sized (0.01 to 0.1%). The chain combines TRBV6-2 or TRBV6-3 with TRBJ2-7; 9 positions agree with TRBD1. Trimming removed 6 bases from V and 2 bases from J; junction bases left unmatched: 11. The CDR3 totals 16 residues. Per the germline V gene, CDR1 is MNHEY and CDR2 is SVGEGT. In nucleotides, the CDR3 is TGTGCCAGCAGCTCAACCGGGACAGGGCGAACCTACGAGCAGTACTTC. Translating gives CASSSTGTGRTYEQYF.

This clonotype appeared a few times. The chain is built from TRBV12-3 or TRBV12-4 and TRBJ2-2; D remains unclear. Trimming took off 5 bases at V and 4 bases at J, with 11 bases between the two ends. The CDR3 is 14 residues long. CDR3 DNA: TGTGCCAGCAGTCCTATTAGTGGCACCGGGGAGCTGTTTTTT. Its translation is CASSPISGTGELFF.

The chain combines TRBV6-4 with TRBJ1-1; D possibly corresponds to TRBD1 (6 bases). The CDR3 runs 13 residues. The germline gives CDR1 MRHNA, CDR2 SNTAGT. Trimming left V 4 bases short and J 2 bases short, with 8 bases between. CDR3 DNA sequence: TGTGCCAGCAGTGCGACAGGTAACACTGAAGCTTTCTTT. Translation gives CASSATGNTEAFF.

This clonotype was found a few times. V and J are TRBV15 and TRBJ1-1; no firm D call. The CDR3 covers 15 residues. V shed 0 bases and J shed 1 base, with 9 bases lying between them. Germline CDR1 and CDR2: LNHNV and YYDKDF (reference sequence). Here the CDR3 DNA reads TGTGCCACCAGCAGAGATCGGAACTGGAACACTGAAGCTTTCTTT. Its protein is CATSRDRNWNTEAFF.

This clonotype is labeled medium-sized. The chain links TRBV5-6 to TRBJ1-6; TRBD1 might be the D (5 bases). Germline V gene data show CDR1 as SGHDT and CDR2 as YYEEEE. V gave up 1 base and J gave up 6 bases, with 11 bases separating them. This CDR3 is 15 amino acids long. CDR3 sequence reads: CASSLTAGSNSPLHF. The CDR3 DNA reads TGTGCCAGCAGCTTGACGGCAGGGAGTAATTCACCCCTCCACTTT.

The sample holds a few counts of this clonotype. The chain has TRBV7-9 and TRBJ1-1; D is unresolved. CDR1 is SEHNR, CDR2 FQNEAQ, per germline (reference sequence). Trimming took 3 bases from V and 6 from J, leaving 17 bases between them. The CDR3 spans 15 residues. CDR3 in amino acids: CASSFPLGRIAEAFF. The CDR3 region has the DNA TGTGCCAGCAGCTTTCCACTAGGCAGGATCGCTGAAGCTTTCTTT.

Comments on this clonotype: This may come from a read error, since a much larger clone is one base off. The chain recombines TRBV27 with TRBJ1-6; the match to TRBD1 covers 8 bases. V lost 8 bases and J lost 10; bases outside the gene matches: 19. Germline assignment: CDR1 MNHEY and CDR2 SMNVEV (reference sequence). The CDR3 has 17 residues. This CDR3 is CASGSGGRLGNWSPLHF. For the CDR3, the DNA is TGTGCCAGCGGTTCAGGGGGCAGGTTGGGGAACTGGTCACCCCTCCACTTT.

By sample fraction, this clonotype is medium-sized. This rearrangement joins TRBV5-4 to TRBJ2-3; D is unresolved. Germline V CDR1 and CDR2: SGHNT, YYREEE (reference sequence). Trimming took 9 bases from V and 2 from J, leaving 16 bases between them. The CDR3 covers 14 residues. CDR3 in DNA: TGTGCCACACCGGGCCCGGGTTACACAGATACGCAGTATTTT. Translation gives CATPGPGYTDTQYF.

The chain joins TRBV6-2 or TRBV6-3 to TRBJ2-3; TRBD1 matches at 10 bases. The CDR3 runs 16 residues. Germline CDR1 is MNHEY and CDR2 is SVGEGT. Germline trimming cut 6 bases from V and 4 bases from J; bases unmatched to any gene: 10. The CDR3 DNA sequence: TGTGCCAGCAGGTCCTCCGGGACAGGGGCCCCAGATACGCAGTATTTT. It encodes CASRSSGTGAPDTQYF.

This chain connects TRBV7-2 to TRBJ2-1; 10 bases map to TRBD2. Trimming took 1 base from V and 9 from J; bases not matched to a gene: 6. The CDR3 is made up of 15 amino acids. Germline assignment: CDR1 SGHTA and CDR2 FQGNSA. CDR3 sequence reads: CASSLELAGAGEQFF. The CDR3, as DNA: TGTGCCAGCAGCTTAGAGCTAGCGGGAGCGGGTGAGCAGTTCTTC. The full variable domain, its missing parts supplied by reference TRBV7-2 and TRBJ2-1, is GAGVSQSPSNKVTEKGKDVELRCDPISGHTALYWYRQSLGQGLEFLIYFQGNSAPDKSGLPSDRFSAERTGGSVSTLTIQRTQQEDSAVYLCASSLELAGAGEQFFGPGTRLTVL.

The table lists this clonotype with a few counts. The CDR3 DNA reads TGCAGTGCTAGGGCAAGGACAGTTTTTGAGACCCAGTACTTC. Protein sequence: CSARARTVFETQYF. The rearrangement joins TRBV20-1 to TRBJ2-5; maybe TRBD1 (6 bases). Germline assignment: CDR1 DFQATT and CDR2 SNEGSKA (reference sequence). This CDR3 has 14 residues. Trimming left V 3 bases short and J 5 bases short, with 16 bases between.

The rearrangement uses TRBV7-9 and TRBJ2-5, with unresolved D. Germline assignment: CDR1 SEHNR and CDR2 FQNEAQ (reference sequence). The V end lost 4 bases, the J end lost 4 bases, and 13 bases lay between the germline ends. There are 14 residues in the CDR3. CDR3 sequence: CASSSARSAETQYF. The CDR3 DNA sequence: TGTGCCAGCAGCTCGGCACGTTCGGCAGAGACCCAGTACTTC.

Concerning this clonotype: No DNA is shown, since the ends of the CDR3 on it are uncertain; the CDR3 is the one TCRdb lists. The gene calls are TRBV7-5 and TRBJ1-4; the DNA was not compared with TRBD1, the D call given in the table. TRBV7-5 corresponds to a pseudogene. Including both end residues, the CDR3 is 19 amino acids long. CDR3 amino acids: CISVPEATHRDTNNEKLFF.

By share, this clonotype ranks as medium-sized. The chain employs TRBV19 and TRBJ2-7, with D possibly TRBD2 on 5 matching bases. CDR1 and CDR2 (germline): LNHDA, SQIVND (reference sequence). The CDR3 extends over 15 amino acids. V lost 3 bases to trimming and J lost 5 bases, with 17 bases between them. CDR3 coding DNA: TGTGCCAGTAGTATTGCAGCGGCTTCGACCGACGAGCAGTACTTC. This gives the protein CASSIAAASTDEQYF.

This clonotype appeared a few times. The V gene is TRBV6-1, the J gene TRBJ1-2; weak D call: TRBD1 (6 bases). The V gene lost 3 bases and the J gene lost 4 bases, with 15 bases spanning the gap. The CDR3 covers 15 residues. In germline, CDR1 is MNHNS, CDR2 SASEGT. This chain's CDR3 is CASSDTGTVGYGYTF. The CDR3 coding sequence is TGTGCCAGCAGTGATACAGGGACGGTCGGCTATGGCTACACCTTC.

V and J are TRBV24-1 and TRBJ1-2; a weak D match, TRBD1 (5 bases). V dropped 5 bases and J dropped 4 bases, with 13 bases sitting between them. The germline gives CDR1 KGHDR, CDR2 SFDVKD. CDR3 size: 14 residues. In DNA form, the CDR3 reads TGTGCCACCAGTGTTGGGACCTTAGGCTATGGCTACACCTTC. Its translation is CATSVGTLGYGYTF.

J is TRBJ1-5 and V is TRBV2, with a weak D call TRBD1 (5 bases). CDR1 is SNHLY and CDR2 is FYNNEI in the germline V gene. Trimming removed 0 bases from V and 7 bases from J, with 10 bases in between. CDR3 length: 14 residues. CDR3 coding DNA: TGTGCCAGCAGTGAAGCTAGGGGAGGCCAGCCCCAGCATTTT. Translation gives CASSEARGGQPQHF.

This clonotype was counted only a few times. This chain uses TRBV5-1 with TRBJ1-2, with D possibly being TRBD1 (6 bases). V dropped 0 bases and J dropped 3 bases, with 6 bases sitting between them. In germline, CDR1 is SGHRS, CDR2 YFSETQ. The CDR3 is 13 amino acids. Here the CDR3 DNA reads TGCGCCAGCAGCTTGGCAGGGGACTATGGCTACACCTTC. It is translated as CASSLAGDYGYTF.

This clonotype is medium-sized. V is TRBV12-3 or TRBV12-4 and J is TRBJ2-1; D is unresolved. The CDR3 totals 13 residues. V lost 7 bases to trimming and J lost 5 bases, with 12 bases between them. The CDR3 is CASTLGQNNEQFF. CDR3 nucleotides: TGTGCCAGCACCTTAGGCCAAAACAATGAGCAGTTCTTC.

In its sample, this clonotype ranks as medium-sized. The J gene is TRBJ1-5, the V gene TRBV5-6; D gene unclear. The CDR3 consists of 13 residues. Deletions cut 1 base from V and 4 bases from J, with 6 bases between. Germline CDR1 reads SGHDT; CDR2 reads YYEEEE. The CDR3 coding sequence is TGTGCCAGCAGCTTGAGTCCAAATCAGCCCCAGCATTTT. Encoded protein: CASSLSPNQPQHF.